These T cell receptor beta chains were read from a single sample in a study of regulatory T cells in long-lasting Graves disease. TCRdb fed the multiplex PCR reads into MiXCR, producing one record per CDR3 protein. Among a few hundred thousand distinct CDR3 sequences listed, roughly 15% were seen once. These data also featured in a second study, about T cells in Graves' hyperthyroidism and ophthalmopathy.

Sequencing used peripheral blood mononuclear cells (PBMCs), obtained at new diagnosis, from a patient treated with antithyroid drugs. Source of these receptors: a young woman with Graves disease. The CDR3 runs from the conserved cysteine through the conserved F or W. Fields, in order: V gene, J gene, D gene, clone size, CDR3 protein, CDR3 DNA. The D gene is left open where the match is weak. The size entry is marked missing in some rows and otherwise reads once, few, many or a size class.

v_call: TRBV11-2
j_call: TRBJ2-7
d_call: TRBD2
clone_size: .
cdr3_aa: CASTPRAGTILPEQYF
cdr3_nt: TGTGCCAGCACCCCTCGGGCCGGGACTATACTCCCCGAGCAGTACTTC

v_call: TRBV5-1
j_call: TRBJ2-1
d_call: TRBD2
clone_size: .
cdr3_aa: CASSLLGPGLPYNEQFF
cdr3_nt: TGCGCCAGCAGCTTGTTAGGCCCGGGACTACCCTACAATGAGCAGTTCTTC

v_call: TRBV7-9
j_call: TRBJ2-3
d_call: TRBD2
clone_size: .
cdr3_aa: CASSKLAGAGDTQYF
cdr3_nt: TGTGCCAGCAGCAAACTAGCGGGAGCAGGAGATACGCAGTATTTT

v_call: TRBV6-1
j_call: TRBJ2-7
d_call: TRBD2
clone_size: many
cdr3_aa: CASSVLAGTSSYEQYF
cdr3_nt: TGTGCCAGCAGTGTTCTAGCGGGAACAAGCTCCTACGAGCAGTACTTC

v_call: TRBV20-1
j_call: TRBJ1-2
d_call: .
clone_size: once
cdr3_aa: CSATRTGFSYGYTF
cdr3_nt: TGCAGTGCTACCAGAACAGGGTTCTCCTATGGCTACACCTTC

v_call: TRBV18
j_call: TRBJ2-7
d_call: .
clone_size: .
cdr3_aa: CASSPFVTVIHEQYF
cdr3_nt: TGTGCCAGCTCACCCTTCGTAACGGTGATCCACGAGCAGTACTTC

v_call: TRBV7-2
j_call: TRBJ2-1
d_call: TRBD1
clone_size: many
cdr3_aa: CASSFPRGQGSSYNEQFF
cdr3_nt: TGTGCCAGCAGCTTCCCACGAGGACAGGGGAGCTCCTACAATGAGCAGTTCTTC

v_call: TRBV28
j_call: TRBJ2-1
d_call: TRBD2
clone_size: many
cdr3_aa: CASSSPLAGVNEQFF
cdr3_nt: TGTGCCAGCAGTTCCCCCCTAGCGGGAGTCAATGAGCAGTTCTTC

v_call: TRBV27
j_call: TRBJ1-2
d_call: .
clone_size: .
cdr3_aa: CASSLRFAAPNYGYTF
cdr3_nt: TGTGCCAGCAGTTTAAGGTTCGCAGCACCTAACTATGGCTACACCTTC

v_call: TRBV7-2
j_call: TRBJ1-5
d_call: TRBD1
clone_size: many
cdr3_aa: CASSVTGGGNQPQHF
cdr3_nt: TGTGCCAGCAGCGTTACAGGGGGCGGCAATCAGCCCCAGCATTTT

v_call: TRBV13
j_call: TRBJ2-1
d_call: TRBD2
clone_size: .
cdr3_aa: CASSQTSGRAHYNEQFF
cdr3_nt: TGTGCCAGCAGCCAGACTAGCGGGAGGGCCCACTACAATGAGCAGTTCTTC

v_call: TRBV11-2
j_call: TRBJ2-7
d_call: .
clone_size: many
cdr3_aa: CASSLPGLYEQYF
cdr3_nt: TGTGCCAGCAGCTTACCCGGTCTCTACGAGCAGTACTTC

v_call: TRBV12-3/TRBV12-4
j_call: TRBJ2-1
d_call: TRBD2
clone_size: .
cdr3_aa: CASSFFFSGSVVNEQFF
cdr3_nt: TGTGCCAGCAGTTTTTTTTTTAGCGGGAGTGTGGTGAATGAGCAGTTCTTC

v_call: TRBV5-1
j_call: TRBJ2-3
d_call: TRBD2
clone_size: .
cdr3_aa: CASSLALAGGPSTDTQYF
cdr3_nt: TGCGCCAGCAGCTTGGCCCTAGCGGGAGGGCCTAGCACAGATACGCAGTATTTT

v_call: TRBV6-5
j_call: TRBJ2-2
d_call: .
clone_size: .
cdr3_aa: CASSYSRSGHANTGELFF
cdr3_nt: TGTGCCAGCAGTTACTCGAGATCAGGACACGCGAACACCGGGGAGCTGTTTTTT

v_call: TRBV2
j_call: TRBJ1-6
d_call: .
clone_size: .
cdr3_aa: CASSDGSYNSPLHF
cdr3_nt: TGTGCCAGCAGTGATGGTAGCTATAATTCACCCCTCCACTTT

v_call: TRBV7-9
j_call: TRBJ1-1
d_call: TRBD1
clone_size: few
cdr3_aa: CASRNLLLGQHEAFF
cdr3_nt: TGTGCCAGCAGAAACCTACTACTGGGACAGCATGAAGCTTTCTTT

v_call: TRBV28
j_call: TRBJ2-1
d_call: TRBD1
clone_size: many
cdr3_aa: CASSPRQGILNNEQFF
cdr3_nt: TGTGCCAGCAGTCCGCGACAGGGTATTCTCAACAATGAGCAGTTCTTC

v_call: TRBV12-3/TRBV12-4
j_call: TRBJ2-7
d_call: .
clone_size: few
cdr3_aa: CASSAYPYEQYF
cdr3_nt: TGTGCCAGCAGCGCTTATCCCTACGAGCAGTACTTC

v_call: TRBV10-3
j_call: TRBJ2-2
d_call: .
clone_size: few
cdr3_aa: CAISEFAGHGELFF
cdr3_nt: TGTGCCATCAGTGAGTTCGCGGGACACGGGGAGCTGTTTTTT

v_call: TRBV3-1
j_call: TRBJ2-7
d_call: .
clone_size: many
cdr3_aa: CASSQGGEQYF
cdr3_nt: TGTGCCAGCAGCCAAGGGGGCGAGCAGTACTTC

v_call: TRBV28
j_call: TRBJ1-6
d_call: .
clone_size: .
cdr3_aa: CASRDSVGSGSPFHF
cdr3_nt: .

v_call: TRBV7-9
j_call: TRBJ2-2
d_call: .
clone_size: few
cdr3_aa: CASSVKDYPGTGELFF
cdr3_nt: TGTGCCAGCAGCGTAAAGGACTACCCGGGGACCGGGGAGCTGTTTTTT

v_call: TRBV5-1
j_call: TRBJ2-1
d_call: TRBD2
clone_size: many
cdr3_aa: CASSPGLASYNEQFF
cdr3_nt: TGCGCCAGCAGCCCGGGACTAGCTTCCTACAATGAGCAGTTCTTC

v_call: TRBV28
j_call: TRBJ2-5
d_call: .
clone_size: many
cdr3_aa: CASSPPVGGETQYF
cdr3_nt: TGTGCCAGCAGCCCCCCGGTTGGAGGAGAGACCCAGTACTTC

v_call: TRBV27
j_call: TRBJ2-3
d_call: TRBD1
clone_size: many
cdr3_aa: CASSSDRGLRDTQYF
cdr3_nt: TGTGCCAGCAGTTCAGACAGGGGGCTTCGGGATACGCAGTATTTT

v_call: TRBV7-8
j_call: TRBJ2-3
d_call: .
clone_size: few
cdr3_aa: CASSLTSLITDTQYF
cdr3_nt: TGTGCCAGCAGCTTAACTAGCCTGATCACAGATACGCAGTATTTT

v_call: TRBV7-9
j_call: TRBJ2-7
d_call: TRBD1
clone_size: many
cdr3_aa: CASSFGQGGSYEQYF
cdr3_nt: TGTGCCAGCAGCTTCGGACAGGGGGGCTCCTACGAGCAGTACTTC

v_call: TRBV7-8
j_call: TRBJ2-1
d_call: .
clone_size: many
cdr3_aa: CASRREPQDNEQFF
cdr3_nt: TGTGCCAGCAGGCGGGAACCGCAAGACAATGAGCAGTTCTTC